The text below deals with one T cell receptor beta chain. Its antigen is unidentified. This entry belongs to a study of response to subunit inactivated influenza vaccine. Findings and limits, study-wide: It was the authors' suggestion that each seasonal influenza vaccination recruits few new T cells.

TCRdb re-analysed the RT-PCR reads in MiXCR, keeping a single row per CDR3 protein. The sample records hundreds of thousands of distinct CDR3 sequences, roughly 15% being singletons. V lost 7 bases to trimming and J lost 1 base, with 16 bases between them. CDR3 size: 15 residues. The germline V gene has CDR1 SGHTA and CDR2 FQGNSA. The sequence was obtained from a man between 45 and 60 years old who received an inactivated influenza vaccine. The sample consisted of PBMCs from blood, taken roughly 15 days before vaccination. The chain combines TRBV7-2 with TRBJ1-1, with a weak D call TRBD1 (5 bases). This chain's CDR3 is CASNNGGMGNTEAFF. CDR3 nucleotide sequence: TGTGCCAGCAATAATGGGGGGATGGGGAACACTGAAGCTTTCTTT.